This TCR beta chain was identified during a study of CD4+ T cells in melanoma. The germline CDR1 and CDR2 sequences are SNHLY and FYNNEI. This CDR3 is built from 16 residues. The trim removed 4 bases at V and 6 bases at J, leaving 11 bases unmatched. Generated by immunoSEQ multiplex PCR, the TCRdb table keeps only in-frame clones and is missing some. This sample has some 150,000 clones; about 93% occur once, and the top ten carry about 1.5%. Whole-study findings and limits: In melanoma, neoantigen-specific CD4+ T cells reportedly differed in differentiation state. CD8+ T cell, macrophage and B cell function reportedly correlated with neoantigen-specific CD4+ T cells.

As concerns this clone: Its specificity is unknown.

The receptor was isolated from a human donor with melanoma. The chain couples TRBV2 to TRBJ2-3, with 9 bases fitting TRBD2. The CDR3 region is CASSGGLAAIGDTQYF. The CDR3 DNA follows: TGTGCCAGCAGTGGGGGACTAGCTGCCATCGGGGATACGCAGTATTTT. Full variable domain (missing parts from reference TRBV2 and TRBJ2-3): EPEVTQTPSHQVTQMGQEVILRCVPISNHLYFYWYRQILGQKVEFLVSFYNNEISEKSEIFDDQFSVERPDGSNFTLKIRSTKLEDSAMYFCASSGGLAAIGDTQYFGPGTRLTVL.